This T cell receptor beta chain was recovered during a study of long-term antiretroviral therapy in people with HIV. Study results and limitations: Repertoires looked antigen-experienced, with only a slight naive shift after ART.

Concerning this clone: Its target is not known.

With survey level as its setting, the immunoSEQ assay was v3.0. Assay used: immunoSEQ multiplex PCR; TCRdb lists only in-frame clones, some missing. This table has about 12,000 clones, around 76% appearing once. The sequencing here drew on unsorted PBMCs, taken just over 8 years after starting antiretroviral therapy. This TCR was recovered from a middle-aged man with HIV.

Here the CDR3 DNA reads TGTGCCAGCTCGGCCGGGACTAGCGTAACAGATACGCAGTATTTT. It encodes CASSAGTSVTDTQYF. The chain recombines TRBV18 with TRBJ2-3, with 10 bases lining up with TRBD2. CDR1 and CDR2 (germline): KGHSH, LQKENI. The CDR3 has 15 amino acids. J was trimmed by 3 bases and V by 6 bases; bases with no gene match: 6.